This entry lists 14 T cell receptor beta chains sequenced from one sample in a study of cytomegalovirus exposure and HLA in healthy donors. PCR amplification relied on 60 Vbeta primers (plus 13 Jbeta primers). Some clones are missing from TCRdb's copy, which holds only in-frame ones; the method was immunoSEQ multiplex PCR. The table has tens of thousands of clones, around 84% seen once. Sequenced input: PBMCs. These receptors all come from a middle-aged woman in good health and CMV-seropositive.

The chain recombines TRBV30 with TRBJ2-5, with TRBD2 identical over 10 bases. Germline CDR1 reads GTSNPN; CDR2 reads SVGIG (reference sequence). The V gene end was trimmed by 0 bases and the J gene end by 5 bases; junction bases not matched to a gene: 6. The CDR3 covers 15 residues. In DNA, the CDR3 is TGTGCCTGGAGTGTACTAGCGGGGAGTGGGGAGACCCAGTACTTC. It is translated as CAWSVLAGSGETQYF. The full variable domain, rest sourced from reference TRBV30 and TRBJ2-5, is SQTIHQWPATLVQPVGSPLSLECTVEGTSNPNLYWYRQAAGRGLQLLFYSVGIGQISSEVPQNLSASRPQDRQFILSSKKLLLSDSGFYLCAWSVLAGSGETQYFGPGTRLLVL.

The chain carries TRBV27 and TRBJ2-5, with 10 bases aligning to TRBD1. With the DNA end fitting TRBJ2-7 better, the J assignment may be wrong. Germline V gene lookup returns CDR1 MNHEY and CDR2 SMNVEV (reference sequence). The length of the CDR3 is 15 residues. In DNA form, the CDR3 reads TGTGCCAGCAGTCCACCGGGACAGGGGAGTGGCGAGCAGTACTTC. Translation gives CASSPPGQGSGEQYF.

The V and J genes are TRBV28 and TRBJ2-1, with D possibly being TRBD1 (5 bases). V was shortened by 5 bases and J by 5 bases, with 16 bases between the two germline ends. CDR3 length: 15 residues. CDR1 is MDHEN, CDR2 SYDVKM, per germline. CDR3 bases: TGTGCCAGCAGTCTCCCACTCGGACACCACAATGAGCAGTTCTTC. Translating it yields CASSLPLGHHNEQFF.

This chain joins TRBV11-3 and TRBJ2-1, with 10 bases identical to TRBD2. Germline V gene data show CDR1 as SGHNT and CDR2 as YENEEA. Trimming took 1 base from V and 8 from J; bases not matched to a gene: 5. The CDR3 length is 15 residues. In nucleotides, the CDR3 is TGTGCCAGCAGCTTAGGGAGCGGGAGGGATGATGAGCAGTTCTTC. Translated: CASSLGSGRDDEQFF.

The chain joins TRBV7-2 to TRBJ1-2, with D perhaps TRBD1 (5 bases). The ends were cut back, 3 bases at V and 2 bases at J, with 10 bases in the middle. Germline CDR1 reads SGHTA; CDR2 reads FQGNSA. The CDR3 runs to 14 residues. CDR3 bases: TGTGCCAGCAGCTTCGGGGGGGGAAACTATGGCTACACCTTC. Translation gives CASSFGGGNYGYTF.

The chain employs TRBV28 and TRBJ1-2, with unresolved D. CDR3 length: 14 residues. V was trimmed by 5 bases and J by 7 bases, leaving 17 bases between them. Germline V gives CDR1 MDHEN, CDR2 SYDVKM. The CDR3 here is CASSVTSLMRGYTF. The CDR3 DNA is TGTGCCAGCAGTGTGACATCACTGATGCGTGGCTACACCTTC.

The chain has TRBV7-2 and TRBJ2-4, with 14 bases matching TRBD2. In germline, CDR1 is SGHTA, CDR2 FQGNSA. The CDR3 covers 16 residues. After removal of 5 bases from V and 9 bases from J, the junction contained 9 bases not matched to a gene. CDR3 nucleotides: TGTGCCAGCAGCCCGGGACTAGCGGGAGTATCGAGCATTCAGTACTTC. Translating gives CASSPGLAGVSSIQYF.

This chain uses TRBV7-3 with TRBJ1-1; the D gene is possibly TRBD1 (5 bases). The CDR3 has 14 amino acids. The V end lost 5 bases, the J end lost 0 bases, and 10 bases lay between the germline ends. The germline gives CDR1 SGHTA, CDR2 FQGTGA. The CDR3 loop reads CASSMSGLNTEAFF. The CDR3 region has the DNA TGTGCCAGCAGCATGTCAGGGTTGAACACTGAAGCTTTCTTT.

The gene calls are TRBV5-4 and TRBJ2-1; 7 nucleotides align to TRBD2. The CDR3 extends over 14 amino acids. Per germline, CDR1 SGHNT and CDR2 YYREEE (reference sequence). Germline trimming cut 2 bases from V and 5 bases from J; bases unmatched to any gene: 4. The CDR3 coding sequence is TGTGCCAGCAGCTTCCTCGGGACTAACAATGAGCAGTTCTTC. It specifies CASSFLGTNNEQFF. Full variable domain (rest looked up from reference TRBV5-4 and TRBJ2-1): ETGVTQSPTHLIKTRGQQVTLRCSSQSGHNTVSWYQQALGQGPQFIFQYYREEENGRGNFPPRFSGLQFPNYSSELNVNALELDDSALYLCASSFLGTNNEQFFGPGTRLTVL.

This chain links TRBV30 with TRBJ1-5; maybe TRBD1 (6 bases). V dropped 0 bases and J dropped 4 bases, with 10 bases sitting between them. Per the germline V gene, CDR1 is GTSNPN and CDR2 is SVGIG (reference sequence). The CDR3 totals 14 residues. The CDR3 DNA reads TGTGCCTGGAGTGTACTAGGGGGAAATCAGCCCCAGCATTTT. It yields the protein CAWSVLGGNQPQHF.

The genes are TRBV4-3 and TRBJ1-1; D is unresolved. The CDR3 spans 14 residues. From germline, CDR1 is LGHNA and CDR2 YSLEER. V lost 2 bases and J lost 1, with 8 bases in between. CDR3 in amino acids: CASSQTLRNTEAFF. The DNA of the CDR3 is TGCGCCAGCAGCCAAACTCTGAGGAACACTGAAGCTTTCTTT.

The chain uses TRBV5-1 and TRBJ2-1, with 7 bases aligning to TRBD1. The CDR3 spans 11 residues. Germline V lookup: CDR1 SGHRS, CDR2 YFSETQ. Unmatched junction bases numbered 3, after V lost 7 bases and J lost 8 bases. The CDR3 DNA sequence: TGCGCCAGCGAGACAGGGCATGAGCAGTTCTTC. This translates into CASETGHEQFF.

The chain combines TRBV18 with TRBJ1-4, with unresolved D. V gave up 3 bases and J gave up 8 bases, with 13 bases separating them. CDR1 and CDR2 (germline): KGHSH, LQKENI. This CDR3 is built from 14 residues. DNA for the CDR3: TGTGCCAGCTCACCTGCCGGGTCCATGGAAAAACTGTTTTTT. Its translation is CASSPAGSMEKLFF.

This chain connects TRBV7-3 to TRBJ1-5, with a weak D call TRBD1 (5 bases). Germline V gene lookup returns CDR1 SGHTA and CDR2 FQGTGA. This CDR3 has 14 amino acids. Trimming removed 10 bases from V and 5 bases from J, with 18 bases in between. In DNA, the CDR3 is TGTGCCATGAGGGCGGGGACGATTCATCAGCCCCAGCATTTT. Residues: CAMRAGTIHQPQHF. Together with reference TRBV7-3 and TRBJ1-5, the CDR3 gives the full variable domain: GAGVSQTPSNKVTEKGKYVELRCDPISGHTALYWYRQSLGQGPEFLIYFQGTGAADDSGLPNDRFFAVRPEGSVSTLKIQRTERGDSAVYLCAMRAGTIHQPQHFGDGTRLSIL.